The next 13 T cell receptor beta chains were all read from a single sample in a study of shared clonotypes between healthy human individuals. TCRdb's table, derived via immunoSEQ multiplex PCR, lists solely in-frame clones and lacks some. The sample holds 2 million to 2.5 million clones, around 92% seen once. Material: naive CD4+ T cells from PBMCs. Stated subset: CD45RA+ positively selected. The receptors shown here come from a man younger than 35 in good health. Some clones in this sample may be carry-over from other donors' samples.

The J gene is TRBJ2-1, the V gene TRBV2; D perhaps matches TRBD2 (6 bases). V lost 7 bases and J 1 base, leaving 11 bases between the germline ends. This CDR3 region has 14 residues. CDR1 is SNHLY, CDR2 FYNNEI, per germline. The CDR3 sequence is CASTGTVSYNEQFF. Here the CDR3 DNA reads TGTGCCAGCACCGGGACTGTTTCCTACAATGAGCAGTTCTTC.

The chain employs TRBV28 and TRBJ2-4; no reliable D call. The CDR3 runs to 16 residues. Trimming removed 6 bases at V and 9 bases at J, with 24 bases between. CDR1 and CDR2 from the germline V gene are MDHEN and SYDVKM. The CDR3 spells CASSPMMDGRVGIQYF. The CDR3 DNA is TGTGCCAGCAGCCCTATGATGGATGGGCGAGTAGGCATTCAGTACTTC.

This chain joins TRBV7-2 and TRBJ2-7, with TRBD2 identical over 7 bases. Losses at the gene ends were 2 bases for V and 5 bases for J; bases not matched to a gene: 9. The CDR3 sequence is 15 residues long. Germline V gene lookup returns CDR1 SGHTA and CDR2 FQGNSA. CDR3: CASSLSGTTTHEQYF. CDR3 nucleotides: TGTGCCAGCAGCTTATCGGGGACTACCACCCACGAGCAGTACTTC.

J is TRBJ1-2 and V is TRBV7-9; D is uncertain. V lost 5 bases to trimming and J lost 11 bases, with 15 bases between them. Per the germline V gene, CDR1 is SEHNR and CDR2 is FQNEAQ (reference sequence). This CDR3 contains 12 residues. For the CDR3, the DNA is TGTGCCAGCAGCCCAAGAGGAACCGGATACACCTTC. Its protein is CASSPRGTGYTF.

V and J are TRBV5-1 and TRBJ2-5, with D perhaps TRBD2 (5 bases). The CDR3 is 15 amino acids. Per germline, CDR1 SGHRS and CDR2 YFSETQ. V shed 0 bases and J shed 4 bases, with 13 bases lying between them. CDR3 sequence reads: CASSLVRAEGETQYF. Written as DNA, the CDR3 is TGCGCCAGCAGCTTGGTTCGGGCTGAGGGAGAGACCCAGTACTTC.

The chain couples TRBV5-1 to TRBJ1-1; 7 bases map to TRBD1. V dropped 5 bases and J dropped 3; count of bases not matched to a gene: 10. CDR1 is SGHRS, CDR2 YFSETQ, per germline. The CDR3 is 15 residues long. The CDR3 spells CASRIPGTAYTEAFF. CDR3 sequence (DNA): TGCGCCAGCAGAATTCCCGGGACAGCGTACACTGAAGCTTTCTTT.

The V and J genes are TRBV5-1 and TRBJ2-5; D remains ambiguous. The closer fit of TRBJ2-7 to the DNA end suggests the J call may be wrong. Germline assignment: CDR1 SGHRS and CDR2 YFSETQ. The CDR3 is 17 amino acids. The CDR3: CASSLAGSPARSYEQYF. DNA for the CDR3: TGCGCCAGCAGCTTGGCCGGTTCGCCGGCGCGCTCCTACGAGCAGTACTTC.

V is TRBV28 and J is TRBJ2-7; 9 bases align to TRBD1. The CDR3 has 16 residues. CDR1 and CDR2 from the germline V gene are MDHEN and SYDVKM. V trimming: 7 bases; J trimming: 5 bases; junction bases outside the gene matches: 15. The CDR3 DNA is TGTGCCAGCATCTCGTCGACGGGACAGGGCGGGAACGAGCAGTACTTC. Translated, it gives CASISSTGQGGNEQYF.

The chain carries TRBV19 and TRBJ2-7; 9 bases match TRBD2. There are 14 residues in the CDR3. Germline V lookup: CDR1 LNHDA, CDR2 SQIVND (reference sequence). V lost 6 bases to trimming and J lost 4 bases; unmatched junction nucleotides: 7. The CDR3 sequence is CASSDSGSLYEQYF. In DNA, the CDR3 is TGTGCCAGTAGCGATAGCGGGAGTCTTTACGAGCAGTACTTC.

This chain connects TRBV18 to TRBJ2-2, with TRBD2 as a possible D gene (6 bases). Trimming took off 3 bases at V and 6 bases at J, with 17 bases between the two ends. CDR1 and CDR2 from the germline V gene are KGHSH and LQKENI. The CDR3 runs to 16 residues. As DNA, the CDR3 is TGTGCCAGCTCACCGAAAGGCAGGGAGGCCGCCGGGGAGCTGTTTTTT. It is translated as CASSPKGREAAGELFF.

The chain uses TRBV19 and TRBJ1-5; D is ambiguous. CDR3 size: 15 residues. Trimming pared 3 bases from V and 5 bases from J, leaving 14 bases between. Germline V gene lookup returns CDR1 LNHDA and CDR2 SQIVND (reference sequence). The CDR3 DNA sequence: TGTGCCAGTAGTATGTCGATAAGGAGGGATCAGCCCCAGCATTTT. Translation: CASSMSIRRDQPQHF.

The DNA of the CDR3 is TGTGCCAGCAGCTTGGGCCCTGCGCAGTATTTT. Encoded protein: CASSLGPAQYF. The V gene is TRBV5-8, the J gene TRBJ2-3; no definite D call. The ends were cut back, 0 bases at V and 10 bases at J, with 6 bases in the middle. The CDR3 sequence is 11 residues long. Germline assignment: CDR1 SGHTS and CDR2 YDEGEE.

The chain combines TRBV30 with TRBJ2-5; 12 nucleotides match TRBD2. The CDR3 has 17 amino acids. The ends lost 2 bases at V and 2 bases at J; junction bases unmatched: 9. Germline V gene sequence: CDR1 GTSNPN, CDR2 SVGIG (reference sequence). In DNA, the CDR3 is TGTGCCTGGAGTTTCGGGAGGACTAGCGGGAAACAAGAGACCCAGTACTTC. Its protein product is CAWSFGRTSGKQETQYF.